The rows below give T cell receptor beta chains drawn from one sample of a study of cytomegalovirus exposure and HLA in healthy donors. TCRdb's table, derived via immunoSEQ multiplex PCR, lists solely in-frame clones and lacks some. The top ten hold around 3.1% of the sample, which has 150,000 to 200,000 clones, roughly three quarters seen once. Sequencing was done on a sample of PBMCs. The receptors derive from a male donor in good health and CMV-seronegative. The CDR3 runs from the conserved cysteine through the conserved F or W. D genes are given only for firm matches. Expanded clones get a size class; other rows say once, few or many, or leave the size out.

TRBJ2-5,11,NA,NA,TRBV7-9,CASSSEETQYF,TGTGCCAGCAGCTCTGAGGAGACCCAGTACTTC
TRBJ2-1,11,few,NA,TRBV14,CASSTYNEQFF,TGTGCCAGCAGCACTTACAATGAGCAGTTCTTC
TRBJ2-7,14,NA,NA,TRBV5-1,CASSFNTIGNEQYF,TGCGCCAGCAGCTTTAACACTATCGGGAACGAGCAGTACTTC
TRBJ2-7,14,NA,NA,TRBV18,CASSPPTESYEQYF,TGTGCCAGCTCACCCCCCACGGAGAGCTACGAGCAGTACTTC
TRBJ2-7,13,NA,NA,TRBV19,CASSIVGAYEQYF,TGTGCCAGTAGTATTGTAGGGGCCTACGAGCAGTACTTC
TRBJ2-1,15,NA,TRBD1,TRBV6-5,CASSSGDRSYNEQFF,TGTGCCAGCAGTTCCGGGGACAGGAGTTACAATGAGCAGTTCTTC
TRBJ2-4,15,NA,NA,TRBV25-1,CASSELSGGRNIQYF,TGTGCCAGCAGTGAATTGTCGGGGGGCCGAAACATTCAGTACTTC
TRBJ1-5,15,once,NA,TRBV19,CVGSTWAFSNQPQHF,TGTGTCGGTAGTACCTGGGCCTTTAGCAATCAGCCCCAGCATTTT
TRBJ2-5,14,NA,NA,TRBV5-5,CASSLGPLAGEQYF,TGTGCCAGCAGCTTGGGCCCCCTAGCTGGGGAGCAGTACTTC
TRBJ2-5,15,NA,NA,TRBV15,CATSRDPGSGETQYF,TGTGCCACCAGCAGAGATCCGGGATCCGGAGAGACCCAGTACTTC
TRBJ1-2,15,NA,NA,TRBV5-4,CASSLEPGLRYGYTF,TGTGCCAGCAGCTTGGAACCGGGACTTCGCTATGGCTACACCTTC
TRBJ2-7,11,NA,NA,TRBV10-3,CAIMRTYEQYF,TGTGCCATCATGCGGACCTACGAGCAGTACTTC
TRBJ2-6,17,NA,NA,TRBV27,CASSLMADSSGANVLTF,TGTGCCAGCAGTTTAATGGCGGATTCCTCTGGGGCCAACGTCCTGACTTTC
TRBJ1-2,13,NA,NA,TRBV28,CASSSTGNYGYTF,TGTGCCAGCAGTTCTACAGGGAACTATGGCTACACCTTC